This TCR beta chain was observed in a study of human T cells and chemical hapten exposure. As for time point: patch test 2, 6 weeks after DPC sensitization. The treatment denotes: therapeutic diphenylcyclopropenone sensitization with weekly scalp DPC. The V end lost 5 bases, the J end lost 2 bases, and 16 bases lay between the germline ends. This CDR3 contains 15 residues. The germline gives CDR1 MDHEN, CDR2 SYDVKM. Study conclusions and caveats: High-frequency TCRs, those above 1 in 1000, stayed the same after DPC sensitization.

The library attached unique molecular identifiers to individual cDNA molecules. TCRdb redid the calling of the RACE reads with MiXCR, one entry per CDR3 protein. The sample contains tens of thousands of distinct CDR3 sequences, roughly 3.3% of which appear only once. This clonotype was seen ten or more times. The antigen remains undetermined. Sequencing used whole blood, obtained in connection with sensitization to the hapten diphenylcyclopropenone (DPC). The receptor comes from a man aged 35-49 years with alopecia areata. Some clones in this sample may be carry-over from other donors' samples. This chain links TRBV28 with TRBJ2-7; TRBD1 might be the D (5 bases). The CDR3 sequence is CASSLSRAGAYEQYF. DNA of the CDR3: TGTGCCAGCAGTCTATCCAGGGCAGGCGCCTACGAGCAGTACTTC.